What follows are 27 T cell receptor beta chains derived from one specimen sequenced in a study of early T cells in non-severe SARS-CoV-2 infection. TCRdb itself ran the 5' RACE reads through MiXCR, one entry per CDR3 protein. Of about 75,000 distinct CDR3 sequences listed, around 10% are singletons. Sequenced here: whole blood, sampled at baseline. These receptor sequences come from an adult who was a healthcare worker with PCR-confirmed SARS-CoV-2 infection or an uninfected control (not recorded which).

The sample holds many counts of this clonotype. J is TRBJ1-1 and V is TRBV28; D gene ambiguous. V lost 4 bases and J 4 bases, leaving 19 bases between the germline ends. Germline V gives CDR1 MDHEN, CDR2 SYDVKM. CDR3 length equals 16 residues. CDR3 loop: CASSSVDILVPTEAFF. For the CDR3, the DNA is TGTGCCAGCAGTTCCGTCGACATTTTGGTGCCCACTGAAGCTTTCTTT.

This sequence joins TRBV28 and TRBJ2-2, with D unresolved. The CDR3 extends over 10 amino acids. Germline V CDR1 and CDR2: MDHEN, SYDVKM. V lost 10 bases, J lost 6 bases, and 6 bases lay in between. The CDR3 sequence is CATWAGELFF. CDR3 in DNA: TGTGCCACATGGGCCGGGGAGCTGTTTTTT.

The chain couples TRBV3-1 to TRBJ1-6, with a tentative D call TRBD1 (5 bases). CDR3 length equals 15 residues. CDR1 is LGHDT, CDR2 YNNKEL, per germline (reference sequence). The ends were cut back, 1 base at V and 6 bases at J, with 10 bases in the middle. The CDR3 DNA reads TGTGCCAGCAGCCAAGGCGCAGGGCTTAATTCACCCCTCCACTTT. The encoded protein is CASSQGAGLNSPLHF.

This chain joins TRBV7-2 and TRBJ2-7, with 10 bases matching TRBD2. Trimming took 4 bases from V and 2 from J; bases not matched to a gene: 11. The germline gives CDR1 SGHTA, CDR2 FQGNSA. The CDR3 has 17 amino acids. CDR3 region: CASSWTTHGLAAYEQYF. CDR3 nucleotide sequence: TGTGCCAGCAGCTGGACCACTCACGGACTAGCGGCCTACGAGCAGTACTTC.

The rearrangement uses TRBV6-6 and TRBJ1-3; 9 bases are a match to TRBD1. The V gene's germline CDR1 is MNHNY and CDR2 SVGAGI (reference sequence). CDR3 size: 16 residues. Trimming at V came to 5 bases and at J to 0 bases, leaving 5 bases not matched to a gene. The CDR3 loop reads CASSARDRDSGNTIYF. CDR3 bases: TGTGCCAGCAGTGCCCGGGACAGGGACTCTGGAAACACCATATATTTT.

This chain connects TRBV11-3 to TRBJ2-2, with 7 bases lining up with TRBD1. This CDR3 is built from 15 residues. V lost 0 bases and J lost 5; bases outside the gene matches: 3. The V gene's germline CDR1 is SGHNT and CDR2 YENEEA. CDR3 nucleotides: TGTGCCAGCAGCTTAGATGGCAGGGGGACCGGGGAGCTGTTTTTT. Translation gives CASSLDGRGTGELFF.

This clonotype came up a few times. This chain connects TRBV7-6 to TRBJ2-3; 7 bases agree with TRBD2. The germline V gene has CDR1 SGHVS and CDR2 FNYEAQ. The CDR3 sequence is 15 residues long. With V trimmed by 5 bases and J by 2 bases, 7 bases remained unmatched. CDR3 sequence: CASSLRLATTDTQYF. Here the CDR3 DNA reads TGTGCCAGCAGCCTACGACTAGCCACCACAGATACGCAGTATTTT.

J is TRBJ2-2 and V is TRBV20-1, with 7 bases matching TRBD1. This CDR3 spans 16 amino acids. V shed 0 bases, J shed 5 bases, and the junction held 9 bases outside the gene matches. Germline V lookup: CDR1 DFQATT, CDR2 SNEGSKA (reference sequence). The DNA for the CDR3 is TGCAGTGCTAGAGATCCCTGGGACAGCCGGACCGGGGAGCTGTTTTTT. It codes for CSARDPWDSRTGELFF.

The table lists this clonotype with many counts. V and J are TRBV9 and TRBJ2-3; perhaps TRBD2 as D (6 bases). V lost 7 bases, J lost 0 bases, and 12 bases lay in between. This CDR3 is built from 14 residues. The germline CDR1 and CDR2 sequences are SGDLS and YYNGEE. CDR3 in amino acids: CASGGGASTDTQYF. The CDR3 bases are TGTGCCAGCGGAGGCGGGGCCAGCACAGATACGCAGTATTTT.

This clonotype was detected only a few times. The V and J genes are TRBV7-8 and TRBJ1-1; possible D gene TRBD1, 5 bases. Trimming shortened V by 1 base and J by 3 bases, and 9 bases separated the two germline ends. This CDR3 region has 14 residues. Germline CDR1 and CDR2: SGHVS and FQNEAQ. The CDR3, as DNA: TGTGCCAGCAGCTTAGGGGGGATGTACACTGAAGCTTTCTTT. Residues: CASSLGGMYTEAFF.

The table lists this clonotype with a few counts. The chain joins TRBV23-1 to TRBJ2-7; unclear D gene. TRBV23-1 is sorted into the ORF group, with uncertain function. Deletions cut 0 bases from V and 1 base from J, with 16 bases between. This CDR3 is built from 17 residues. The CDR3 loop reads CASSQSSAERGSYEQYF. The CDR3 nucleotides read TGCGCCAGCAGTCAATCGTCAGCAGAACGTGGGTCCTACGAGCAGTACTTC.

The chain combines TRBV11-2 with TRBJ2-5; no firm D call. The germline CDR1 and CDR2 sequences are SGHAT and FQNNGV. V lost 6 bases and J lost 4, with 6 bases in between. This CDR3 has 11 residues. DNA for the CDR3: TGTGCCAGCAGACTTGCAGAGACCCAGTACTTC. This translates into CASRLAETQYF.

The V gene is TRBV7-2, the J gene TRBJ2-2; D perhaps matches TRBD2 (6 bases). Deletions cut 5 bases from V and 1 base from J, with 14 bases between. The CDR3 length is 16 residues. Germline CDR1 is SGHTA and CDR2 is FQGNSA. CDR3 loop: CASSPRGGVNTGELFF. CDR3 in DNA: TGTGCCAGCAGCCCCCGGGGCGGGGTGAACACCGGGGAGCTGTTTTTT.

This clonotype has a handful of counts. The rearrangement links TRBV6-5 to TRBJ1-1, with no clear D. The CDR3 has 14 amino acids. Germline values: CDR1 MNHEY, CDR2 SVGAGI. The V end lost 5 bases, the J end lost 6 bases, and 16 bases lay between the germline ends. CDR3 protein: CASSPVEAFPEAFF. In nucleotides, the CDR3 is TGTGCCAGCAGTCCAGTGGAGGCATTCCCTGAAGCTTTCTTT.

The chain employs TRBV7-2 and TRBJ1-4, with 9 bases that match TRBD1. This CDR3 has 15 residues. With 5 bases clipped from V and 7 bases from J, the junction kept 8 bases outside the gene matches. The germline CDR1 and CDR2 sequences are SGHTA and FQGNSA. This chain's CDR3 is CASSGRGQGFEKLFF. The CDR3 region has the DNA TGTGCCAGCAGCGGACGGGGACAGGGTTTTGAAAAACTGTTTTTT.

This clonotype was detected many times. CDR3 loop: CASSPRRDNFGNTIYF. CDR3 bases: TGTGCCAGCTCACCACGCCGGGACAACTTTGGAAACACCATATATTTT. The V and J genes are TRBV18 and TRBJ1-3; possibly TRBD1 for D (6 bases). Trimming left V 1 base short and J 3 bases short, with 13 bases between. Looked up from germline, CDR1 is KGHSH and CDR2 is LQKENI. The CDR3 runs 16 residues.

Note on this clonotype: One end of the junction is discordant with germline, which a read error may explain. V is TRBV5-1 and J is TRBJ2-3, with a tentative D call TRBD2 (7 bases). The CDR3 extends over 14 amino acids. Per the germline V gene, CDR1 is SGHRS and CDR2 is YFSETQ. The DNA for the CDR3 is TGCGCCAGCAGACGGGGGGCCAACACAGATTCGCAGTATTTT. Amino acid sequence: CASRRGANTDSQYF.

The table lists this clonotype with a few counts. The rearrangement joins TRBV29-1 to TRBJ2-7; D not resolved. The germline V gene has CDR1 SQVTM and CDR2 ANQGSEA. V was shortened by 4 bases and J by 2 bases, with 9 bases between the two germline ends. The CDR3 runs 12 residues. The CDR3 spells CSVGEGPYEQYF. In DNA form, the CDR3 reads TGCAGCGTTGGTGAAGGTCCCTACGAGCAGTACTTC.

The DNA for the CDR3 is TGCAGCGCGGGCGGGACAGGAGAGACCCAGTACTTC. Its protein is CSAGGTGETQYF. The V and J genes are TRBV29-1 and TRBJ2-5; 8 bases line up with TRBD1. This CDR3 comprises 12 residues. The V and J ends lost 7 bases and 4 bases, in that order; junction bases with no gene match: 5. The germline V gene has CDR1 SQVTM and CDR2 ANQGSEA.

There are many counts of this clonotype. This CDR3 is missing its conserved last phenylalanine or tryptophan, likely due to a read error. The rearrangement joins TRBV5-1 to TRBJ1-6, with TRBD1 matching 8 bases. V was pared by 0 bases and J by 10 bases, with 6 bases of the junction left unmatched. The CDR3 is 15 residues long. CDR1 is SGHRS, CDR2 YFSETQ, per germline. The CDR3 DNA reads TGCGCCAGCAGCTTGGAGACAGGGGTTCAATCACCCCTCCACGTT. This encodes CASSLETGVQSPLHV.

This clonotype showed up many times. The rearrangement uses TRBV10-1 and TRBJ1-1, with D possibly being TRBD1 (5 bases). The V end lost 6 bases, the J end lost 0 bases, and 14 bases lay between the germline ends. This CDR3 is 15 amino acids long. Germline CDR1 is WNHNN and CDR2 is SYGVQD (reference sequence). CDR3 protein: CASSAFKGLNTEAFF. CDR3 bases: TGCGCCAGCAGCGCCTTTAAGGGGCTGAACACTGAAGCTTTCTTT.

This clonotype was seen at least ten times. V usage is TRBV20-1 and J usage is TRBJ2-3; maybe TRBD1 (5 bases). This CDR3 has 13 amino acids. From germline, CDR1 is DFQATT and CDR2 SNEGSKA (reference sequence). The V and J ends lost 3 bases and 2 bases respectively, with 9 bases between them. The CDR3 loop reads CSASGADTDTQYF. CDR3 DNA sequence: TGCAGTGCTAGTGGGGCGGACACAGATACGCAGTATTTT.

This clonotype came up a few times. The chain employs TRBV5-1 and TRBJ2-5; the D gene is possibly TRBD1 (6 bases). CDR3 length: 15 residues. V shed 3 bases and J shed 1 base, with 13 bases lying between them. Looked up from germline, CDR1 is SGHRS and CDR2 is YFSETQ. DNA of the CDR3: TGCGCCAGCAGCTCCAGGGGAATATCCCAAGAGACCCAGTACTTC. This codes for CASSSRGISQETQYF.

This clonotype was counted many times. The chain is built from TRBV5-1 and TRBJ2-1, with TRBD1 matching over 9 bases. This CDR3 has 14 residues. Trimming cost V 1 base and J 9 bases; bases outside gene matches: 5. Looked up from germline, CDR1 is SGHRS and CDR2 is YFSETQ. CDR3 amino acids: CASSLTGGGSEQFF. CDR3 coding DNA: TGCGCCAGCAGCTTGACAGGGGGCGGATCTGAGCAGTTCTTC.

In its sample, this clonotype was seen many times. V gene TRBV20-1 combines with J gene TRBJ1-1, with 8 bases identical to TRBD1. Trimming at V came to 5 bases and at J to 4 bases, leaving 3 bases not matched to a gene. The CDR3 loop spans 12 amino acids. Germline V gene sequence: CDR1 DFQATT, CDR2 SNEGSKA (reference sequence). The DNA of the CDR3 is TGCAGTGCTGGACAGGGAGCCACTGAAGCTTTCTTT. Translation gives CSAGQGATEAFF.

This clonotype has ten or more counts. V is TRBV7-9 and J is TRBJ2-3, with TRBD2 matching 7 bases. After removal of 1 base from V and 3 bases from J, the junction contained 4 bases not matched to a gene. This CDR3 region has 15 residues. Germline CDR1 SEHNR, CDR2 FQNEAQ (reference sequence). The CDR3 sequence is CASSLGWRETDTQYF. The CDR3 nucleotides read TGTGCCAGCAGCTTAGGTTGGCGGGAGACAGATACGCAGTATTTT.

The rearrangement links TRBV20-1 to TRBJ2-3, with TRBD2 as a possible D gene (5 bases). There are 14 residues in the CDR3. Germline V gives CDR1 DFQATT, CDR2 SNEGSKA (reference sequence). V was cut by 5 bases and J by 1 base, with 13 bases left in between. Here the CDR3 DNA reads TGCAGTGCTGAATTACCGGAGGGCACAGATACGCAGTATTTT. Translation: CSAELPEGTDTQYF.